The rows below give T cell receptor beta chains drawn from one sample of a study of OX40 agonist ivuxolimab in advanced cancers. TCRdb's copy holds only in-frame clones and misses some; the assay was immunoSEQ multiplex PCR. The table includes about 69,000 clones, 85% to 90% detected once. The specimen was CD4+ or CD8+ T cells sorted from blood, collected in a trial of the OX40 agonist ivuxolimab. These receptors came from an adult with an advanced solid tumor such as melanoma, head and neck, liver or kidney cancer. CDR3s include the opening cysteine and the closing phenylalanine or tryptophan. D genes are given only for firm matches. Clone size appears in some rows only: once, few, many, or a class for an expanded clone.

NA	NA	TRBV7-3	TRBJ2-5	TGTGCCAGCAGCTTAATTGGTGGGGGCATCGAAGAGACCCAGTACTTC	CASSLIGGGIEETQYF
NA	once	TRBV5-8	TRBJ2-7	TGTGCCAGCAGCTTCTTGGGGGGCGTGGACGAGCAGTACTTC	CASSFLGGVDEQYF
NA	NA	TRBV19	TRBJ2-7	TGTGCCAGTAGTGGTGGGATGGGAGCCTACGAGCAGTACTTC	CASSGGMGAYEQYF
TRBD1	NA	TRBV29-1	TRBJ2-1	TGCAGCGTGGTGGGACAGGACAACCGCAATGAGCAGTTCTTC	CSVVGQDNRNEQFF
NA	NA	TRBV5-6	TRBJ2-7	TGTGCCAGCAGCTTGGGACAGCAGCCGTACTTC	CASSLGQQPYF
TRBD1	NA	TRBV7-6	TRBJ1-1	TGTGCCAGCAGCGGCAGCCGGGACAGAATGAACACTGAAGCTTTCTTT	CASSGSRDRMNTEAFF
TRBD2	NA	TRBV7-3	TRBJ2-5	TGTGCCAGCAGTCTAGCGGGGGGGCAAGAGACCCAGTACTTC	CASSLAGGQETQYF
NA	NA	TRBV5-8	TRBJ2-1	TGTGCCGGCAGCCTCGAGATGAGCTACAATGAGCAGTTCTTC	CAGSLEMSYNEQFF
NA	NA	TRBV10-3	TRBJ2-1	TGTGCCATCAGTCGGAGCGGGCCCTACAATGAGCAGTTCTTC	CAISRSGPYNEQFF
NA	NA	TRBV15	TRBJ2-7	TGTGCCACCAGCAGAGATGGGGGGGAGCAGTACTTC	CATSRDGGEQYF
NA	NA	TRBV4-1	TRBJ1-2	TGCGCCAGCAGCCCACTCGGGGAAGGGAGGAACTATGGCTACACCTTC	CASSPLGEGRNYGYTF
NA	once	TRBV28	TRBJ2-3	TGTGCCAGCAGTTTTTCGAGGGCTAGCACAGATACGCAGTATTTT	CASSFSRASTDTQYF
TRBD1	NA	TRBV4-3	TRBJ1-1	TGCGCCAGCAGCCAAGTTCCGACAGGGGGACTTACTGAAGCTTTCTTT	CASSQVPTGGLTEAFF
NA	NA	TRBV28	TRBJ2-2	TGTGCCAGCAGGAGGGGCAGATTGGGAGATGGGACCGGGGAGCTGTTTTTT	CASRRGRLGDGTGELFF
TRBD2	NA	TRBV19	TRBJ2-7	TGTGCCAGTAGCCTCACAGCGGGAGGGATCGAGCAGTACTTC	CASSLTAGGIEQYF
NA	NA	TRBV9	TRBJ2-3	TGTGCCAGCAGCGTAGGAGACTTTATCACAGATACGCAGTATTTT	CASSVGDFITDTQYF
TRBD1	few	TRBV4-1	TRBJ2-7	TGCGCCAGCAGCCATTCGACAGGGGCCTCCTACGAGCAGTACTTC	CASSHSTGASYEQYF
NA	NA	TRBV29-1	TRBJ1-1	TGCAGCGTTGTAGGTAGTGAAGCTTTCTTT	CSVVGSEAFF
NA	once	TRBV7-2	TRBJ2-7	TGTGCCAGCAGCTTAGGGGGAAGCGGGTACGAGCAGTACTTC	CASSLGGSGYEQYF
TRBD1	NA	TRBV25-1	TRBJ1-1	TGTGCCAGCTCCGAGGGGACAGGGTACACTGAAGCTTTCTTT	CASSEGTGYTEAFF
NA	NA	TRBV9	TRBJ1-2	TGTGCCAGCAGCGTAGGCGGGTCTCGGGACTATGGCTACACCTTC	CASSVGGSRDYGYTF
NA	NA	TRBV28	TRBJ2-7	TGTGCCAGCAGTTTACACAGCAGGGGGGTTAACTACGAGCAGTACTTC	CASSLHSRGVNYEQYF
TRBD2	NA	TRBV14	TRBJ2-1	TGTGCCAGCAGTCAGTTCATCCTACTAGCGGGAGCTAGCGATGAGCAGTTCTTC	CASSQFILLAGASDEQFF
NA	NA	TRBV5-5	TRBJ1-3	TGTGCCAGCAGCTTCTCGAAACTGGTGCGGATCTCTGGAAACACCATATATTTT	CASSFSKLVRISGNTIYF
NA	NA	TRBV27	TRBJ1-1	TGTGCCAGCATAGGACAGCTGAACACTGAAGCTTTCTTT	CASIGQLNTEAFF
NA	NA	TRBV6-6	TRBJ1-6	TGTGCCAGCAGTTGGGTAGGGGGGTTTGAAGATTCACCCCTCCACTTT	CASSWVGGFEDSPLHF
TRBD2	NA	TRBV5-6	TRBJ2-7	TGTGCCAGCACTCTAGGGGAGGGACCCTACGAGCAGTACTTC	CASTLGEGPYEQYF
NA	once	TRBV5-5	TRBJ1-5	TGTGCCAGCAGCTTGTGGACAGAGGGCCCGGGGCCCCAGCATTTT	CASSLWTEGPGPQHF
TRBD1	few	TRBV4-1	TRBJ1-1	TGCGCCAGCAGCCAAGGGGACAGGGAGGGCACTGAAGCTTTCTTT	CASSQGDREGTEAFF
NA	NA	TRBV4-1	TRBJ2-7	TGCGCCAGCAGCCAAGATGAGAGGACCTACGAGCAGTACTTC	CASSQDERTYEQYF
NA	few	TRBV4-2	TRBJ2-7	TGTGCCAGCAGCCAAGAGGCGGGGGCCGCCTACGAGCAGTACTTC	CASSQEAGAAYEQYF
TRBD2	NA	TRBV27	TRBJ2-1	TGTGCCAGCCAAATTTTACTAGCGGGGGGGGTTAATGAGCAGTTCTTC	CASQILLAGGVNEQFF
TRBD2	few	TRBV4-3	TRBJ2-1	TGCGCCAGCAGCCCATTAACTAGCGGAGACTACAATGAGCAGTTCTTC	CASSPLTSGDYNEQFF
NA	NA	TRBV30	TRBJ1-5	TGTGCCTGGAGTGTAAGCCCCAGCAGGCCCCAGCATTTT	CAWSVSPSRPQHF
NA	NA	TRBV28	TRBJ2-7	TGTGCCAGCAGTTTGAGAGGGTATTTGTTGGCCTACGAGCAGTACTTC	CASSLRGYLLAYEQYF
NA	NA	TRBV2	TRBJ2-7	TGTGCCAGCAGGCCCGAGCGGGTGTCCTACGAGCAGTACTTC	CASRPERVSYEQYF
NA	once	TRBV13	TRBJ2-7	TGTGCCAGCAGCTTATCGGGGGCCTCCTACGAGCAGTACTTC	CASSLSGASYEQYF
NA	few	TRBV2	TRBJ1-1	TGTGCCAGCAGTGGTGGGAACACTGAAGCTTTCTTT	CASSGGNTEAFF
NA	NA	TRBV29-1	TRBJ2-3	TGCAGCGTTGAAGGTTGGTCGGAGGCCCCAGATACGCAGTATTTT	CSVEGWSEAPDTQYF
TRBD1	NA	TRBV4-1	TRBJ2-2	TGCGCCAGCAGCCCCTCAGGGGGCCCGAACACCGGGGAGCTGTTTTTT	CASSPSGGPNTGELFF
TRBD1	once	TRBV7-4	TRBJ1-1	TGTGCCAGCAGCGGGGACAGGGAACTTGAAGCTTTCTTT	CASSGDRELEAFF
NA	once	TRBV14	TRBJ1-4	TGTGCCAGCAGCCCTTTGGACACTAGGAATGAAAAACTGTTTTTT	CASSPLDTRNEKLFF
NA	NA	TRBV2	TRBJ2-7	TGTGCCAGCAGAACAGGGATCGACGAGCAGTACTTC	CASRTGIDEQYF
NA	NA	TRBV6-6	TRBJ1-6	TGTGCCAGCAGTTACTCCAGCTCCTATAATTCACCCCTCCACTTT	CASSYSSSYNSPLHF
TRBD1	NA	TRBV4-3	TRBJ2-7	TGCGCCAGCAGCTGGGACAGTTCCTCCTACGAGCAGTACTTC	CASSWDSSSYEQYF